A selection of T cell receptor beta chains follows, all from one sample in a study of blood T cells in healthy people across ages. TCRdb redid the calling of the 5' RACE reads with MiXCR, one entry per CDR3 protein. The table includes roughly 2 million distinct CDR3 sequences, approximately 50% detected once. The sequencing sample was made of blood. These receptors were collected from a woman in her thirties or forties in good health. Each CDR3 is given with its conserved first and last residue. A D gene is named only where the DNA matches it firmly. Clone sizes are given selectively: once, few, many, or a class where the clone is expanded.

J | D | V | size | CDR3
TRBJ2-1 | - | TRBV12-3/TRBV12-4 | - | CASSLEGRTRDEQFF
TRBJ2-4 | - | TRBV5-1 | few | CASRGTTLAKNIQYF
TRBJ2-7 | TRBD2 | TRBV20-1 | - | CSARDLGLAYNEQYF
TRBJ2-2 | - | TRBV5-1 | - | CASSLAVFTGELFF
TRBJ1-6 | - | TRBV12-3/TRBV12-4 | - | CASSLSKGNSPLHF
TRBJ2-1 | TRBD2 | TRBV6-5 | few | CASSYSWQGGGYNEQFF
TRBJ2-5 | TRBD2 | TRBV12-3/TRBV12-4 | - | CASSRLAIETQYF
TRBJ2-1 | - | TRBV29-1 | many | CSAWEQTGMHEQFF
TRBJ1-1 | - | TRBV28 | - | CASSLTGDTRTEAFF
TRBJ2-3 | - | TRBV9 | - | CASSAHEDTQYF
TRBJ2-1 | - | TRBV2 | few | CASSGGTDGEQFF
TRBJ2-1 | TRBD1 | TRBV4-2 | few | CASSQDIGQGMFF
TRBJ2-1 | TRBD1 | TRBV24-1 | - | CATDPGQGPPRSYNEQFF
TRBJ1-2 | - | TRBV6-2/TRBV6-3 | - | CASRKRDTYGYTF
- | TRBD2 | TRBV4-3 | - | CASSQGIAGTREETQYF